This TCR beta chain was found in a study of T cell repertoires in aging, cancer and after chemotherapy. The template was genomic DNA from peripheral blood, not RNA. This clonotype was recorded a few times. Multiplex touch-down PCR with TRB-A/B primers amplified rearranged V-D-J TRB sequences. TCRdb re-called the multiplex PCR reads with MiXCR, one entry per CDR3 protein. The data show about 8,600 distinct CDR3 sequences, with around 25% seen just once and 2.8% held by the top ten. Germline CDR1 is DFQATT and CDR2 is SNEGSKA (reference sequence). V was trimmed by 5 bases and J by 0 bases, leaving 8 bases between them. The CDR3 spans 13 residues.

The source of this sequence is a human donor with a blood cancer. The sample comprised blood. The V gene is TRBV20-1, the J gene TRBJ2-1; D is undetermined. The CDR3 is CSALSASYNEQFF. For the CDR3, the DNA is TGCAGTGCTCTCAGTGCCTCCTACAATGAGCAGTTCTTC.